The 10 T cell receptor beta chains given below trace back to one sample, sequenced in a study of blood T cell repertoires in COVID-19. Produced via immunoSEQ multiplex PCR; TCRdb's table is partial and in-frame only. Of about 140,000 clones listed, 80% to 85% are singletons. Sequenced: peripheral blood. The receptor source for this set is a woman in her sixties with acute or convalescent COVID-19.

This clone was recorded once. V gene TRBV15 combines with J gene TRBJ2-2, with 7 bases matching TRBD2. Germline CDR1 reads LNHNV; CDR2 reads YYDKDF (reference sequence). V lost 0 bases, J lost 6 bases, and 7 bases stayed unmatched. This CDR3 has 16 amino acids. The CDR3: CATSRDGRLAAGELFF. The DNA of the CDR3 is TGTGCCACCAGCAGAGATGGTCGGCTAGCGGCCGGGGAGCTGTTTTTT.

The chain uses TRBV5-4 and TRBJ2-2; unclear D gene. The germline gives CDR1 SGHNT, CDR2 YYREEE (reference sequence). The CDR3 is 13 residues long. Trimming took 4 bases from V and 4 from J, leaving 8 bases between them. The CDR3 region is CASSAYSTGELFF. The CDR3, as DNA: TGTGCCAGCAGCGCCTACAGCACCGGGGAGCTGTTTTTT.

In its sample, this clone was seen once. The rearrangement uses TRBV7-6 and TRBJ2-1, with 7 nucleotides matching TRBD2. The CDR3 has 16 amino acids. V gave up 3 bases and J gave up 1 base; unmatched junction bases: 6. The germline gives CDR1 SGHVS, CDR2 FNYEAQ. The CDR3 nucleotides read TGTGCCAGCAGCTTTCAAGCGGGAAAATCCTACAATGAGCAGTTCTTC. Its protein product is CASSFQAGKSYNEQFF. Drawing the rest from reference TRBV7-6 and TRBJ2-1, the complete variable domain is GAGVSQSPRYKVTKRGQDVALRCDPISGHVSLYWYRQALGQGPEFLTYFNYEAQQDKSGLPNDRFSAERPEGSISTLTIQRTEQRDSAMYRCASSFQAGKSYNEQFFGPGTRLTVL.

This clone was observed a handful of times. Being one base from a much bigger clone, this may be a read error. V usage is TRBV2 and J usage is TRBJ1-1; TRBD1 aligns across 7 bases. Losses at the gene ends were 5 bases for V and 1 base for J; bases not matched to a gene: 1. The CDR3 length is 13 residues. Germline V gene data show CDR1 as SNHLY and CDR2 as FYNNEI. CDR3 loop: CASSQGGNTEAFF. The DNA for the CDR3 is TGTGCCAGCAGTCAGGGGGGGAACACTGAAGCTTTCTTT.

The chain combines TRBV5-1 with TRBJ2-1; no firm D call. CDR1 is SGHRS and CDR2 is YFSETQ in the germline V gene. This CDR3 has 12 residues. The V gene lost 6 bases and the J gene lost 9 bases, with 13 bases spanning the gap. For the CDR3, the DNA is TGCGCCAGCACCCCTTTGATCGGTGAGCAGTTCTTC. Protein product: CASTPLIGEQFF. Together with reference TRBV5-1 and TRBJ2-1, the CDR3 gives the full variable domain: KAGVTQTPRYLIKTRGQQVTLSCSPISGHRSVSWYQQTPGQGLQFLFEYFSETQRNKGNFPGRFSGRQFSNSRSEMNVSTLELGDSALYLCASTPLIGEQFFGPGTRLTVL.

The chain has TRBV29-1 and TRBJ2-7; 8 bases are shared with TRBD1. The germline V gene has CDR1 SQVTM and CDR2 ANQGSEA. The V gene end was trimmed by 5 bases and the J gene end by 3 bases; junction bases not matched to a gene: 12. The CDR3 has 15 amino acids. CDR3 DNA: TGCAGCGTTCTTTTGTCCGGGACAGGTTTCTACGAGCAGTACTTC. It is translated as CSVLLSGTGFYEQYF.

The CDR3 region is CASSMRGGQGQETQYF. The CDR3 DNA sequence: TGTGCCAGTAGTATGAGGGGGGGACAGGGCCAAGAGACCCAGTACTTC. V is TRBV19 and J is TRBJ2-5; TRBD1 matches at 9 bases. Unmatched junction bases numbered 6, after V lost 3 bases and J lost 1 base. From germline, CDR1 is LNHDA and CDR2 SQIVND (reference sequence). The CDR3 totals 16 residues.

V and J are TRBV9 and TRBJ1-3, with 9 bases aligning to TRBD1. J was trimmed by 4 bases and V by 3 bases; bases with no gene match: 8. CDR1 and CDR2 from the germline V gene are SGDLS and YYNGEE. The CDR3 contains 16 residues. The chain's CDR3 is CASSDEQGAIGNTIYF. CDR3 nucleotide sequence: TGTGCCAGCAGCGACGAACAGGGGGCGATAGGAAACACCATATATTTT.

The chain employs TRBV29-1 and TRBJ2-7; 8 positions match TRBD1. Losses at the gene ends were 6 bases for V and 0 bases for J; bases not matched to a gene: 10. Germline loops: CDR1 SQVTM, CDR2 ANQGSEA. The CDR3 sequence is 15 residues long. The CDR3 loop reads CSVGTTGDASYEQYF. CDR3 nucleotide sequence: TGCAGCGTGGGGACGACAGGGGACGCCTCCTACGAGCAGTACTTC.

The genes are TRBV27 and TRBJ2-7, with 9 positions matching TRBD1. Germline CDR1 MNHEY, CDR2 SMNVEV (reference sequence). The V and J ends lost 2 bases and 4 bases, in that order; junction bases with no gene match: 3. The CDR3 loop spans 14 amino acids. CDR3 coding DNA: TGTGCCAGCAGTTTAGTGGGGACAGGGTACGAGCAGTACTTC. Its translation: CASSLVGTGYEQYF.